This T cell receptor beta chain was retrieved from a study of T cells after yellow fever vaccination (dated by TCRdb to the late 2010s). Notes on the research overall: The SMART-Seq v4 Ultra Low Input RNA kit was used to prepare libraries from fractions with low cell numbers. To track T-cell clones before and after primary and booster YFV17D yellow fever vaccination, bulk TCR alpha and beta repertoires were sequenced longitudinally. Two healthy male donors, one aged 18 to 30 and one aged 30 to 40 years, made up the cohort. Bulk PBMC replicates and cell subsets were isolated from blood drawn at multiple timepoints before and after both primary and secondary immunization.

This specimen's treatment or condition label, interpreted: live attenuated yellow fever vaccine strain. Two biological replicates of bulk PBMCs were collected at each blood-draw timepoint. A standard Ficoll-Paque protocol was used to isolate PBMCs from peripheral blood. RNA was extracted with TriZol from bulk PBMCs, CD4 and CD8 fractions, and dextramer-positive and dextramer-negative fractions. This clonotype has more than one count but fewer than ten. What this receptor recognizes is not known. The input lacks base qualities; no much larger clone sits a single base away. TCR cDNA was synthesized by 5'RACE template switching, through which a universal primer site and unique molecular identifiers were introduced. Priming of cDNA synthesis was performed from both the TCR alpha and TCR beta constant segments. Library amplification used two PCR steps, and the second PCR step added sample barcodes and sequencing adapters. Sequencing of libraries was done on Illumina HiSeq 2500 (2x100 bp) or NovaSeq (2x150 bp). In the authors' own workflow: Reads were demultiplexed and collapsed into UMI consensus sequences with MIGEC, and V(D)J alignment was performed with MiXCR. Vaccine-responding clonotypes were defined with edgeR using replicate PBMC samples, requiring FDR below 0.01 and a log2 fold change above 5 up to day 15. Each bulk clonotype was labeled CD4 or CD8 based on which sequenced repertoire, CD4 or CD8, contained the clonotype at higher abundance. TCRdb trimmed public reads at Q25 via fastp, called clones via MiXCR and kept in-frame beta chains. Identical CDR3 protein sequences are pooled into one entry, listed with their most common genes and DNA. The V and J calls and clone size come from TCRdb's table, not from the authors' own analysis. In all, the sample holds 250,000 to 350,000 distinct CDR3 sequences, and 6.8% of those were seen once. The ten top clones hold 15% to 20% of the sample.

From V the trimming removes 6 bases and from J it removes 5 bases, while the gene matches leave 9 bases of the junction unaccounted for. Spanning cysteine to phenylalanine, the CDR3 consists of 16 amino acids. The kept DNA is CDR3 alone, 48 bases in frame from the first base. Points the paper makes about the study in general: Compared with the primary T-cell response, the secondary T-cell response was faster but weaker, reaching its peak on day 5 rather than on day 15. Computational filtering was required because FACS-sorted repertoires could contain abundant contaminating clonotypes from the bulk population. A small fraction of clonotypes appeared in both the CD4 and CD8 compartments, likely as a result of convergent recombination. Most clones expanded after primary vaccination (96% of CD4 and roughly 91% of CD8) were re-detected after the booster, suggesting that broad memory maintenance occurred. Only two donors were included in the study, so the extent to which the findings can be generalized is limited.

The source material was PBMCs, sampled roughly 45 days after the first yellow fever vaccination. This clonotype was obtained from a man aged 18 to 29 who received the YFV17D yellow fever vaccine. This chain joins TRBV12-3 or TRBV12-4 to TRBJ2-3, with 12 middle bases fitting TRBD1. The DNA sequence is TGTGCCAGCAGACCAACGGGACAGGGGGCCGGAGATACGCAGTATTTT. Its translation reads: CASRPTGQGAGDTQYF.